What follows are 12 T cell receptor beta chains derived from one specimen sequenced in a study of blood T cell repertoires in COVID-19 (dated by TCRdb to the early 2020s). Library method: the immunoSEQ multiplex PCR assay. Sourced from immuneACCESS, this table was stored by TCRdb with only in-frame sequences that have V and J called. A share of the clones is absent; for the studies checked, an unresolved V gene accounts for under half, and the remainder has no known explanation. This sample is represented by about 350,000 clones; approximately 87% of them were singletons. Under 6.5% of the sample rests with the top ten. Input material: peripheral blood. The receptor source for this set is a woman between 45 and 65 years old with COVID-19, enrolled during active disease.

This clone has just one count. The chain links TRBV18 to TRBJ1-5, with 8 bases fitting TRBD1. The junction had 6 bases not matched to a gene; V was cut back by 5 bases and J by 6 bases. Germline loops: CDR1 KGHSH, CDR2 LQKENI. The CDR3 covers 14 residues. The CDR3 bases are TGTGCCAGCTCAAGACAGGGGCAAGCTCAGCCCCAGCATTTT. It specifies CASSRQGQAQPQHF.

This sequence joins TRBV7-2 and TRBJ2-2; D is possibly TRBD2 (6 bases). The CDR3 totals 14 residues. CDR1 SGHTA and CDR2 FQGNSA come from the germline V gene. Between the trimmed V and J ends, which lost 4 bases and 6 bases, there was a span of 12 bases. CDR3 DNA sequence: TGTGCCAGCAGCTGGACTATCAAGGCCGGGGAGCTGTTTTTT. Residues: CASSWTIKAGELFF.

The gene calls are TRBV30 and TRBJ1-1, with unresolved D. V shed 8 bases and J shed 7 bases, with 20 bases lying between them. The germline gives CDR1 GTSNPN, CDR2 SVGIG (reference sequence). This CDR3 is built from 13 residues. The CDR3 nucleotides read TGTGCCGGGAAGAGGGTCAGTCGCGGTGAAGCTTTCTTT. Its protein product is CAGKRVSRGEAFF.

The chain employs TRBV6-1 and TRBJ2-1, with 8 nucleotides matching TRBD1. Germline V gene sequence: CDR1 MNHNS, CDR2 SASEGT. The junction had 4 bases not matched to a gene; V was cut back by 1 base and J by 2 bases. CDR3 length: 16 residues. CDR3 in DNA: TGTGCCAGCAGTGAAGATCCAGGGGGCACCTACAATGAGCAGTTCTTC. Translation: CASSEDPGGTYNEQFF.

In this sample, this clone turned up once. The V and J genes are TRBV27 and TRBJ1-1, with TRBD1 as a possible D gene (6 bases). This CDR3 spans 15 amino acids. Trimming pared 2 bases from V and 0 bases from J, leaving 10 bases between. CDR1 is MNHEY and CDR2 is SMNVEV in the germline V gene (reference sequence). The DNA for the CDR3 is TGTGCCAGCAGTTTAGCCGGACAGTTGAACACTGAAGCTTTCTTT. Its protein is CASSLAGQLNTEAFF.

The V and J genes are TRBV5-4 and TRBJ2-1; TRBD2 matches 9 bases. Germline loops: CDR1 SGHNT, CDR2 YYREEE (reference sequence). The CDR3 is made up of 15 amino acids. J gave up 7 bases and V 6 bases, and 11 bases lay outside the gene matches. CDR3 loop: CASIREAGGLNEQFF. The DNA for the CDR3 is TGTGCCAGCATACGGGAGGCGGGAGGGCTGAATGAGCAGTTCTTC.

The V call is TRBV28, the J call TRBJ1-2, with TRBD1 identical over 7 bases. The trim removed 8 bases at V and 0 bases at J, leaving 3 bases unmatched. CDR1 MDHEN and CDR2 SYDVKM come from the germline V gene. The CDR3 has 13 amino acids. CDR3: CASEGAPNYGYTF. CDR3 bases: TGTGCCAGCGAGGGGGCCCCTAACTATGGCTACACCTTC.

The chain combines TRBV4-2 with TRBJ2-1; no reliable D call. The CDR3 is 15 residues long. Germline loops: CDR1 LGHNA, CDR2 YNFKEQ. V was trimmed by 0 bases and J by 9 bases, leaving 15 bases between them. The CDR3 DNA sequence: TGTGCCAGCAGCCAAGATGCGTCCCGTTGGGCTGAGCAGTTCTTC. This codes for CASSQDASRWAEQFF.

This chain links TRBV24-1 with TRBJ2-3; TRBD1 is a possible D gene (5 bases). Trimming left V 4 bases short and J 2 bases short, with 12 bases between. The CDR3 totals 15 residues. Germline CDR1 and CDR2: KGHDR and SFDVKD. Written as DNA, the CDR3 is TGTGCCACCAGTGACCCTAGGACACCCACAGATACGCAGTATTTT. Translated: CATSDPRTPTDTQYF.

V gene TRBV6-1 combines with J gene TRBJ2-1; possibly TRBD2 for D (6 bases). V lost 0 bases and J lost 8, with 14 bases in between. The CDR3 length is 15 residues. The germline V gene has CDR1 MNHNS and CDR2 SASEGT. The CDR3 nucleotides are TGTGCCAGCAGTGAAGCGTCAAAGACTAGATATGAGCAGTTCTTC. Translated, it gives CASSEASKTRYEQFF.

Only one count was recorded for this clone. This chain joins TRBV4-1 and TRBJ2-4, with TRBD2 identical over 7 bases. The V gene end was trimmed by 0 bases and the J gene end by 0 bases; junction bases not matched to a gene: 14. Germline CDR1 and CDR2: MGHRA and YSYEKL. This CDR3 is 20 amino acids long. In DNA, the CDR3 is TGCGCCAGCAGCCAAGATTTGTCTTTGTGGGAGGGCCTAGCCAAAAACATTCAGTACTTC. It is translated as CASSQDLSLWEGLAKNIQYF.

The gene calls are TRBV6-7 and TRBJ2-1; TRBD1 agrees at 8 bases. TRBV6-7 is sorted into the ORF group, with uncertain function. This CDR3 has 15 residues. The ends lost 5 bases at V and 7 bases at J; junction bases unmatched: 10. The CDR3 bases are TGTGCCAGCAGTCTATATGGACAGGGAAAGAATGAGCAGTTCTTC. It encodes CASSLYGQGKNEQFF.